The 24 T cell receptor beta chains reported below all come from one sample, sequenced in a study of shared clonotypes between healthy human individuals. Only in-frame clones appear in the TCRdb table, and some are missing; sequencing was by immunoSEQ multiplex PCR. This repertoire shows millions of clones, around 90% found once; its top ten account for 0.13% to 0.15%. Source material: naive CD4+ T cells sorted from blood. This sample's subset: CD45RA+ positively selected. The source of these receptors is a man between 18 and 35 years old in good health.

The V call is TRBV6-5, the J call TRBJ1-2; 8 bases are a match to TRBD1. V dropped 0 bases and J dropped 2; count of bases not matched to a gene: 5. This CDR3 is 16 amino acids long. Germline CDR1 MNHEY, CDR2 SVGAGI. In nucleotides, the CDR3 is TGTGCCAGCAGTTACTCAGAGCGACAGGGGAACTATGGCTACACCTTC. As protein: CASSYSERQGNYGYTF.

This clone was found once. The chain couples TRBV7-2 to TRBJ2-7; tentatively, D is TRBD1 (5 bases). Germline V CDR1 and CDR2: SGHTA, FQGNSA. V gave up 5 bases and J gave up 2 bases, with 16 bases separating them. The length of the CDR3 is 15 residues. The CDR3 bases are TGTGCCAGCAGCGCACAACCAGGGTATACCTACGAGCAGTACTTC. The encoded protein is CASSAQPGYTYEQYF.

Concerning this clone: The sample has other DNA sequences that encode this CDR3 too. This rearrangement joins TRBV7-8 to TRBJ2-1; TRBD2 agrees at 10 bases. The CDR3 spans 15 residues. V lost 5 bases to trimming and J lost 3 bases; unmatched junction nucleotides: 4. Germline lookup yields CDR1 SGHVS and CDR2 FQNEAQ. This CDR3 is CASSPSSGSYNEQFF. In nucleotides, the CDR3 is TGTGCCAGCAGCCCCTCTAGCGGGAGCTACAATGAGCAGTTCTTC.

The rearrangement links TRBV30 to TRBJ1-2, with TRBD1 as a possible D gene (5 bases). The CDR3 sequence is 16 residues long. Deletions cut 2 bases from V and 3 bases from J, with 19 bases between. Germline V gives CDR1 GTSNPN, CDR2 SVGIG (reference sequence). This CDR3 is CAWSPPKGAWHYGYTF. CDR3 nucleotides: TGTGCCTGGAGTCCTCCGAAAGGGGCATGGCACTATGGCTACACCTTC.

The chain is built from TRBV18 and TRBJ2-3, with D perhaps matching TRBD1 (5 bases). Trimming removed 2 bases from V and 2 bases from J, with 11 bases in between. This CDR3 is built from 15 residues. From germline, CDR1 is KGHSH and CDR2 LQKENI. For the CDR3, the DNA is TGTGCCAGCTCACCAATGGGGCAGGCCACAGATACGCAGTATTTT. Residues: CASSPMGQATDTQYF.

The CDR3 is CASRGTGVLYGYTF. CDR3 bases: TGTGCCAGCAGAGGTACAGGGGTTTTATACGGCTACACCTTC. This rearrangement joins TRBV2 to TRBJ1-2, with 7 bases matching TRBD1. The length of the CDR3 is 14 residues. Germline-derived CDR1 and CDR2 are SNHLY and FYNNEI. Unmatched junction bases numbered 12, after V lost 6 bases and J lost 8 bases.

The CDR3 DNA follows: TGTGCCTGGACAGGGGTAGCGGGGGGGCGAAGGGAGACCCAGTACTTC. Residues: CAWTGVAGGRRETQYF. J is TRBJ2-5 and V is TRBV30, with 11 bases matching TRBD2. This CDR3 is 16 amino acids long. Germline lookup yields CDR1 GTSNPN and CDR2 SVGIG (reference sequence). With V trimmed by 4 bases and J by 5 bases, 12 bases remained unmatched.

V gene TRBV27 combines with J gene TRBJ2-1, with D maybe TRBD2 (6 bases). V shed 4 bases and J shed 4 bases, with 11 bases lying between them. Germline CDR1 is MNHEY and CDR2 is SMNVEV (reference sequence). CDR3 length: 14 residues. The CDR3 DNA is TGTGCCAGCAGTTCAGATCGGGGGTACAATGAGCAGTTCTTC. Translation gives CASSSDRGYNEQFF.

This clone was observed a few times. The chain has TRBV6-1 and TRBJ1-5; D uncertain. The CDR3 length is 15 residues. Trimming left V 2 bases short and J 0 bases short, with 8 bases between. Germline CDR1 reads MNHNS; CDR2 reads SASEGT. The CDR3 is CASSETGVSNQPQHF. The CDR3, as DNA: TGTGCCAGCAGTGAAACCGGGGTTAGCAATCAGCCCCAGCATTTT.

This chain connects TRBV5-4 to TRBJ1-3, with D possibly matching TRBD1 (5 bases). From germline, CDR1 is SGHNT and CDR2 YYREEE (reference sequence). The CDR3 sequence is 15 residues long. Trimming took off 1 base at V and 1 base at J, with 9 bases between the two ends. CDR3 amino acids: CASSLQQGSGNTIYF. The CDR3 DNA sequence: TGTGCCAGCAGCTTGCAGCAGGGATCTGGAAACACCATATATTTT.

The CDR3 region has the DNA TGTGCCAGCAGCCGACCGGGACTACCGAATGAGCAGTTCTTC. Protein sequence: CASSRPGLPNEQFF. J is TRBJ2-1 and V is TRBV7-2; TRBD2 aligns across 7 bases. Trimming removed 5 bases from V and 7 bases from J; junction bases left unmatched: 8. Germline CDR1 is SGHTA and CDR2 is FQGNSA. This CDR3 spans 14 amino acids. The full variable domain, completed using reference TRBV7-2 and TRBJ2-1, is GAGVSQSPSNKVTEKGKDVELRCDPISGHTALYWYRQSLGQGLEFLIYFQGNSAPDKSGLPSDRFSAERTGGSVSTLTIQRTQQEDSAVYLCASSRPGLPNEQFFGPGTRLTVL.

This chain's CDR3 is CASSPQETYEQYF. In DNA, the CDR3 is TGTGCCAGCTCACCACAAGAGACCTACGAGCAGTACTTC. V gene TRBV18 combines with J gene TRBJ2-7; D not resolved. The CDR3 has 13 amino acids. The ends were cut back, 1 base at V and 2 bases at J, with 6 bases in the middle. Per the germline V gene, CDR1 is KGHSH and CDR2 is LQKENI.

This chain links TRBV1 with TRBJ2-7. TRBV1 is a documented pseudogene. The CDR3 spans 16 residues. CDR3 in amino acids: CTSSHIHPGPSYEQYF. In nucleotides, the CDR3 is TGCACCAGCAGCCATATCCACCCGGGACCCTCCTACGAGCAGTACTTC.

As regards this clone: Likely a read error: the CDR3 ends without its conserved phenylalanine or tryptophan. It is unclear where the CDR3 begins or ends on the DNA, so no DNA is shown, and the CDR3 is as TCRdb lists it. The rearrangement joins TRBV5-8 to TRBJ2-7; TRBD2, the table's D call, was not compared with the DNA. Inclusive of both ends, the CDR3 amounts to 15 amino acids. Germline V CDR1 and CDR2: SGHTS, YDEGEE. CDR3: CASSLSGASGRADVI.

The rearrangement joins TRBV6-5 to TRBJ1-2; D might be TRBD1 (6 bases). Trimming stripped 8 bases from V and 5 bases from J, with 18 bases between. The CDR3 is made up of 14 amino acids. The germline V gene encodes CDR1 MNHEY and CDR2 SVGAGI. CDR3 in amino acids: CASSQFRQGYGYTF. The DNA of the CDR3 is TGTGCCAGCTCTCAGTTCCGGCAGGGGTATGGCTACACCTTC.

The CDR3 sequence: CASSSSGTGESEQYF. The CDR3 region has the DNA TGTGCCAGCAGCTCTTCCGGGACAGGGGAAAGCGAGCAGTACTTC. This chain uses TRBV11-2 with TRBJ2-7; 10 bases are shared with TRBD1. This CDR3 contains 15 residues. The V gene's germline CDR1 is SGHAT and CDR2 FQNNGV. The ends lost 4 bases at V and 6 bases at J; junction bases unmatched: 9.

The CDR3: CSARTSGMAYF. Written as DNA, the CDR3 is TGCAGTGCTAGAACTAGCGGGATGGCGTACTTC. This chain connects TRBV20-1 to TRBJ2-7; 10 bases line up with TRBD2. This CDR3 has 11 amino acids. Per germline, CDR1 DFQATT and CDR2 SNEGSKA (reference sequence). J gave up 12 bases and V 2 bases, and 4 bases lay outside the gene matches.

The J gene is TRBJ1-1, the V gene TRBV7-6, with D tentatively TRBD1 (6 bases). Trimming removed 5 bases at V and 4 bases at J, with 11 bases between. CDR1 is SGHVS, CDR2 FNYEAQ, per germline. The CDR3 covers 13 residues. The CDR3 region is CASSPPDSTEAFF. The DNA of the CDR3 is TGTGCCAGCAGCCCCCCGGACAGCACTGAAGCTTTCTTT. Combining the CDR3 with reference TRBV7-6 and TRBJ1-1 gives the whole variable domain GAGVSQSPRYKVTKRGQDVALRCDPISGHVSLYWYRQALGQGPEFLTYFNYEAQQDKSGLPNDRFSAERPEGSISTLTIQRTEQRDSAMYRCASSPPDSTEAFFGQGTRLTVV.

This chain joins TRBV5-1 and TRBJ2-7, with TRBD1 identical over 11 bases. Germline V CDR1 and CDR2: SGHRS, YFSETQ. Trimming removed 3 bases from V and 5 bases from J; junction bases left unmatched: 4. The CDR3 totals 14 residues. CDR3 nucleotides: TGCGCCAGCAGCTGGGGACAGGGGGGCCACGAGCAGTACTTC. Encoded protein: CASSWGQGGHEQYF.

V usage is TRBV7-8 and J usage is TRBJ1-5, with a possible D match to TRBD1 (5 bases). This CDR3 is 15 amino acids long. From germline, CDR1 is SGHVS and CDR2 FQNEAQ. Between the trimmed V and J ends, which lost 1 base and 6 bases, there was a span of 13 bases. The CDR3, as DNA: TGTGCCAGCAGCTTAGTAGGACCGGGGGGTCAGCCCCAGCATTTT. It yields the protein CASSLVGPGGQPQHF.

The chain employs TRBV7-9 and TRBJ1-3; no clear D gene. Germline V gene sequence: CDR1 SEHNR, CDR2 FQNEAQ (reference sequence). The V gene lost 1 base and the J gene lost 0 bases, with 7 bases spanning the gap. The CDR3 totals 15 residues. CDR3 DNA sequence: TGTGCCAGCAGCTTAGGAACGACCTCTGGAAACACCATATATTTT. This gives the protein CASSLGTTSGNTIYF.

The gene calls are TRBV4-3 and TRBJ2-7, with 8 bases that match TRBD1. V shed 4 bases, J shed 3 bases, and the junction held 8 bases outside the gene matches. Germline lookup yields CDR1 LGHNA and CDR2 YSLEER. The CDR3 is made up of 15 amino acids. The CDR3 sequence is CASSPGGERRYEQYF. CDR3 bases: TGCGCCAGCAGCCCAGGGGGCGAAAGGCGCTACGAGCAGTACTTC.

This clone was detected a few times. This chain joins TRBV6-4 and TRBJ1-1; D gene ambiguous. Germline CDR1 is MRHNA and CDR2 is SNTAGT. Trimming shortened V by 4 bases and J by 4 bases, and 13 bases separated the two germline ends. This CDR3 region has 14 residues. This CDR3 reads CASSAGVFGTEAFF. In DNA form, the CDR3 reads TGTGCCAGCAGTGCTGGGGTGTTTGGCACTGAAGCTTTCTTT.

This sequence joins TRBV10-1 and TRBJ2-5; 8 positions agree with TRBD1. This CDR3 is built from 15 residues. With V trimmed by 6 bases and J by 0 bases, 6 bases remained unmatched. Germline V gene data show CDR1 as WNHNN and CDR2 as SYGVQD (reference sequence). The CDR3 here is CASSQGQDDQETQYF. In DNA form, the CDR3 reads TGCGCCAGCAGCCAGGGACAGGACGACCAAGAGACCCAGTACTTC.